These 30 T cell receptor beta chains share one sample of origin, sequenced in a study of shared clonotypes between healthy human individuals. Sequencing was performed with immunoSEQ multiplex PCR; in TCRdb, only in-frame clones are kept and a portion is missing. Here the sample spans 2 million to 3 million clones, approximately 92% being singletons. The sample consisted of naive CD4+ T cells sorted from blood. Subset defined: CD45RA+ positively selected. All receptors derive from a man aged 18 to 35 in good health.

This rearrangement joins TRBV29-1 to TRBJ1-1; no definite D call. The CDR3 runs to 13 residues. Between the trimmed V and J ends, which lost 2 bases and 2 bases, there was a span of 9 bases. CDR1 SQVTM and CDR2 ANQGSEA come from the germline V gene. CDR3 nucleotide sequence: TGCAGCGTTGAACTCCAGGCTAACACTGAAGCTTTCTTT. Translation: CSVELQANTEAFF.

The chain is built from TRBV29-1 and TRBJ1-2; 8 nucleotides align to TRBD1. J lost 4 bases, V lost 6 bases, and 7 bases had no gene match. The CDR3 is made up of 13 amino acids. Germline CDR1 is SQVTM and CDR2 is ANQGSEA. The CDR3: CSVTTGELYGYTF. The CDR3 DNA reads TGCAGCGTGACGACAGGGGAGCTCTATGGCTACACCTTC.

The chain uses TRBV6-5 and TRBJ1-1; D is unresolved. Germline V gene data show CDR1 as MNHEY and CDR2 as SVGAGI. This CDR3 has 13 amino acids. Trimming took 6 bases from V and 6 from J, leaving 14 bases between them. Here the CDR3 DNA reads TGTGCCAGCAGCCGCGTGGAGGGTGCTGAAGCTTTCTTT. Translation gives CASSRVEGAEAFF.

V is TRBV19 and J is TRBJ1-5; TRBD1 might be the D (5 bases). V shed 6 bases and J shed 4 bases, with 13 bases lying between them. CDR3 size: 14 residues. Germline V CDR1 and CDR2: LNHDA, SQIVND (reference sequence). In nucleotides, the CDR3 is TGTGCCAGTAGGTGGACAAGGGGAAATCAGCCCCAGCATTTT. It is translated as CASRWTRGNQPQHF.

On this clone: The sample contains more than one DNA sequence encoding this CDR3. This rearrangement joins TRBV30 to TRBJ2-1; 9 bases match TRBD2. CDR1 is GTSNPN and CDR2 is SVGIG in the germline V gene (reference sequence). The CDR3 consists of 13 residues. The junction had 7 bases not matched to a gene; V was cut back by 4 bases and J by 9 bases. The CDR3 protein is CAWKAGGGIEQFF. The CDR3, as DNA: TGTGCCTGGAAAGCGGGAGGCGGGATTGAGCAGTTCTTC.

V and J are TRBV28 and TRBJ1-6, with TRBD1 as a possible D gene (5 bases). Trimming pared 8 bases from V and 7 bases from J, leaving 36 bases between. The CDR3 runs to 21 residues. Germline assignment: CDR1 MDHEN and CDR2 SYDVKM. The chain's CDR3 is CASSLSSSFGSGRRGNSPLHF. The DNA for the CDR3 is TGTGCCAGCTCCCTAAGCAGCAGTTTTGGGTCTGGGAGAAGGGGCAATTCACCCCTCCACTTT.

J is TRBJ1-3 and V is TRBV19, with D maybe TRBD1 (5 bases). The length of the CDR3 is 12 residues. Trimming shortened V by 9 bases and J by 2 bases, and 8 bases separated the two germline ends. Germline-derived CDR1 and CDR2 are LNHDA and SQIVND (reference sequence). The CDR3, as DNA: TGTGCCAGCCGGGACCCTGGAAACACCATATATTTT. This gives the protein CASRDPGNTIYF.

The CDR3 loop reads CASSSQGGDNEQFF. In DNA form, the CDR3 reads TGTGCCAGTAGTTCCCAGGGCGGGGATAATGAGCAGTTCTTC. This sequence joins TRBV19 and TRBJ2-1, with a weak D call TRBD2 (6 bases). CDR1 is LNHDA and CDR2 is SQIVND in the germline V gene (reference sequence). V lost 5 bases to trimming and J lost 7 bases, with 15 bases between them. There are 14 residues in the CDR3.

The chain links TRBV29-1 to TRBJ2-4; D remains unclear. V lost 5 bases, J lost 0 bases, and 11 bases lay in between. CDR1 and CDR2 from the germline V gene are SQVTM and ANQGSEA. This CDR3 comprises 14 residues. The CDR3 DNA follows: TGCAGCGTTTTGGTGGGATTAGCCAAAAACATTCAGTACTTC. Translation: CSVLVGLAKNIQYF.

The genes are TRBV7-2 and TRBJ1-1; tentative D call: TRBD1 (6 bases). The germline gives CDR1 SGHTA, CDR2 FQGNSA. Between the trimmed V and J ends, which lost 5 bases and 0 bases, there was a span of 16 bases. The CDR3 length is 16 residues. The CDR3 spells CASSELGGRLNTEAFF. The CDR3 nucleotides are TGTGCCAGCAGCGAACTCGGGGGCAGGTTGAACACTGAAGCTTTCTTT.

V gene TRBV11-2 combines with J gene TRBJ1-1; D call uncertain. Trimming removed 0 bases at V and 0 bases at J, with 8 bases between. CDR1 and CDR2 from the germline V gene are SGHAT and FQNNGV. The CDR3 length is 15 residues. CDR3: CASSLDSAMNTEAFF. CDR3 DNA: TGTGCCAGCAGCTTAGACAGTGCCATGAACACTGAAGCTTTCTTT.

V is TRBV7-2 and J is TRBJ1-5; possibly TRBD1 for D (5 bases). The germline V gene has CDR1 SGHTA and CDR2 FQGNSA. The CDR3 consists of 17 residues. The V gene lost 4 bases and the J gene lost 7 bases, with 23 bases spanning the gap. The CDR3: CASSSIVRGGRWQPQHF. CDR3 in DNA: TGTGCCAGCAGCTCAATAGTGCGGGGGGGACGGTGGCAGCCCCAGCATTTT.

This chain connects TRBV18 to TRBJ1-1; the D gene is possibly TRBD1 (5 bases). This CDR3 has 14 amino acids. From germline, CDR1 is KGHSH and CDR2 LQKENI. Trimming left V 6 bases short and J 6 bases short, with 17 bases between. CDR3 sequence reads: CASSKTELMAEAFF. For the CDR3, the DNA is TGTGCCAGCTCCAAGACAGAGCTGATGGCTGAAGCTTTCTTT.

In this sample, this clone turned up once. V gene TRBV5-1 combines with J gene TRBJ2-3; D is perhaps TRBD2 (5 bases). The CDR3 contains 13 residues. Germline V lookup: CDR1 SGHRS, CDR2 YFSETQ. Trimming took off 3 bases at V and 13 bases at J, with 18 bases between the two ends. CDR3 DNA: TGCGCCAGCAGCTCGTCTTCCGGTTTGAGGGAGTATTTT. It yields the protein CASSSSSGLREYF.

The J gene is TRBJ1-2, the V gene TRBV30; no definite D call. The germline CDR1 and CDR2 sequences are GTSNPN and SVGIG (reference sequence). CDR3 length: 13 residues. The germline V and J ends were trimmed by 4 bases and 2 bases, with 11 bases remaining between them. CDR3 bases: TGTGCCTGGACTCAGACGGAGAACTATGGCTACACCTTC. As protein: CAWTQTENYGYTF.

The chain combines TRBV18 with TRBJ1-2; 9 bases are a match to TRBD1. CDR1 is KGHSH and CDR2 is LQKENI in the germline V gene. CDR3 size: 14 residues. V trimming: 6 bases; J trimming: 8 bases; junction bases outside the gene matches: 10. DNA of the CDR3: TGTGCCAGCTCTGCGGACAGGGGCGAAGAAGGCTACACCTTC. As protein: CASSADRGEEGYTF.

This chain uses TRBV6-5 with TRBJ1-2; D unclear. The CDR3 has 15 residues. Germline CDR1 MNHEY, CDR2 SVGAGI. The V gene lost 2 bases and the J gene lost 3 bases, with 13 bases spanning the gap. This CDR3 is CASSYLQRGHYGYTF. Written as DNA, the CDR3 is TGTGCCAGCAGTTACCTCCAGCGAGGCCACTATGGCTACACCTTC.

This clone appeared a single time. This chain connects TRBV28 to TRBJ1-4; the match to TRBD1 covers 9 bases. Losses at the gene ends were 6 bases for V and 6 bases for J; bases not matched to a gene: 2. This CDR3 contains 13 residues. The germline V gene encodes CDR1 MDHEN and CDR2 SYDVKM. Here the CDR3 reads CASRTGGDEKLFF. CDR3 nucleotide sequence: TGTGCCAGCAGGACAGGGGGGGATGAAAAACTGTTTTTT.

This clone occurred once. The V gene is TRBV2, the J gene TRBJ2-4; D gene ambiguous. Trimming removed 2 bases from V and 3 bases from J, with 5 bases in between. CDR1 and CDR2 from the germline V gene are SNHLY and FYNNEI. This CDR3 is 13 amino acids long. The CDR3 loop is CASSEIGKNIQYF. The CDR3 nucleotides are TGTGCCAGCAGTGAAATCGGCAAAAACATTCAGTACTTC.

This chain joins TRBV19 and TRBJ1-1; D is undetermined. Trimming pared 5 bases from V and 5 bases from J, leaving 21 bases between. The germline V gene has CDR1 LNHDA and CDR2 SQIVND (reference sequence). The CDR3 length is 16 residues. The CDR3 here is CASSAPSGPPGTEAFF. The DNA for the CDR3 is TGTGCCAGTAGTGCTCCCTCCGGACCCCCGGGGACTGAAGCTTTCTTT.

This clone was found once. The gene calls are TRBV7-2 and TRBJ1-1; 9 bases align to TRBD1. From germline, CDR1 is SGHTA and CDR2 FQGNSA. Unmatched junction bases numbered 6, after V lost 4 bases and J lost 3 bases. The CDR3 is made up of 15 amino acids. The CDR3 sequence is CASSSTGGAYTEAFF. CDR3 coding DNA: TGTGCCAGCAGCTCAACAGGGGGCGCGTACACTGAAGCTTTCTTT.

The chain carries TRBV28 and TRBJ1-2; 7 bases map to TRBD1. CDR1 and CDR2 from the germline V gene are MDHEN and SYDVKM. CDR3 size: 16 residues. The V and J ends lost 3 bases and 4 bases, in that order; junction bases with no gene match: 11. The CDR3 spells CASSFHSGGRTYGYTF. The CDR3 bases are TGTGCCAGCAGTTTCCATTCAGGGGGACGGACCTATGGCTACACCTTC.

V usage is TRBV10-1 and J usage is TRBJ2-5, with 9 bases fitting TRBD2. J gave up 5 bases and V 4 bases, and 11 bases lay outside the gene matches. CDR1 and CDR2 (germline): WNHNN, SYGVQD (reference sequence). This CDR3 is 16 amino acids long. In DNA form, the CDR3 reads TGCGCCAGCAGTGCCGGAGCGGGGGGCAATAGGGAGACCCAGTACTTC. The encoded protein is CASSAGAGGNRETQYF.

The V and J genes are TRBV30 and TRBJ2-3; 9 positions match TRBD1. Germline lookup yields CDR1 GTSNPN and CDR2 SVGIG (reference sequence). J was trimmed by 4 bases and V by 0 bases; bases with no gene match: 5. This CDR3 has 15 amino acids. The chain's CDR3 is CAWSVLGQGSDTQYF. The DNA for the CDR3 is TGTGCCTGGAGTGTTCTTGGACAGGGGTCAGATACGCAGTATTTT.

This chain links TRBV28 with TRBJ1-3; 9 nucleotides match TRBD1. In germline, CDR1 is MDHEN, CDR2 SYDVKM. Unmatched junction bases numbered 4, after V lost 5 bases and J lost 5 bases. This CDR3 spans 14 amino acids. CDR3 protein: CASSLTGGRNTIYF. The CDR3 DNA reads TGTGCCAGCAGTCTGACAGGGGGTAGAAACACCATATATTTT.

The CDR3 DNA sequence: TGCGCCAGCAGCTTGTGGGGGAATGGCAATCAGCCCCAGCATTTT. It encodes CASSLWGNGNQPQHF. V is TRBV5-1 and J is TRBJ1-5, with D perhaps matching TRBD1 (5 bases). Germline CDR1 SGHRS, CDR2 YFSETQ. This CDR3 has 15 residues. Trimming cost V 1 base and J 2 bases, with 10 bases left between them.

The CDR3: CASSFLGGQETQYF. DNA for the CDR3: TGTGCCAGCAGCTTTCTAGGGGGCCAAGAGACCCAGTACTTC. The rearrangement links TRBV7-2 to TRBJ2-5; tentatively, D is TRBD1 (6 bases). Germline CDR1 reads SGHTA; CDR2 reads FQGNSA. This CDR3 has 14 residues. V lost 3 bases and J lost 1, with 9 bases in between.

This clone was seen a few times. Other DNA variants within this sample encode the same CDR3. This chain joins TRBV6-5 and TRBJ2-5; D remains ambiguous. In germline, CDR1 is MNHEY, CDR2 SVGAGI. The V gene lost 0 bases and the J gene lost 5 bases, with 10 bases spanning the gap. This CDR3 has 14 amino acids. CDR3 residues: CASSYSALQETQYF. CDR3 sequence (DNA): TGTGCCAGCAGTTACTCGGCCTTACAGGAGACCCAGTACTTC.

V and J are TRBV10-2 and TRBJ2-2; 10 bases map to TRBD2. Germline V CDR1 and CDR2: WSHSY, SAAADI. J was trimmed by 0 bases and V by 5 bases; bases with no gene match: 15. CDR3 length: 20 residues. As DNA, the CDR3 is TGCGCCAGCAGTCTGGTCCCCCCAACTAGCGGGATCCCGAACACCGGGGAGCTGTTTTTT. It codes for CASSLVPPTSGIPNTGELFF.

V is TRBV19 and J is TRBJ1-4, with D hard to call. This CDR3 spans 15 amino acids. Germline assignment: CDR1 LNHDA and CDR2 SQIVND (reference sequence). V lost 1 base and J lost 7, with 13 bases in between. The CDR3 region is CASSIGGRMGEKLFF. The CDR3 DNA reads TGTGCCAGTAGTATAGGAGGCAGAATGGGTGAAAAACTGTTTTTT.